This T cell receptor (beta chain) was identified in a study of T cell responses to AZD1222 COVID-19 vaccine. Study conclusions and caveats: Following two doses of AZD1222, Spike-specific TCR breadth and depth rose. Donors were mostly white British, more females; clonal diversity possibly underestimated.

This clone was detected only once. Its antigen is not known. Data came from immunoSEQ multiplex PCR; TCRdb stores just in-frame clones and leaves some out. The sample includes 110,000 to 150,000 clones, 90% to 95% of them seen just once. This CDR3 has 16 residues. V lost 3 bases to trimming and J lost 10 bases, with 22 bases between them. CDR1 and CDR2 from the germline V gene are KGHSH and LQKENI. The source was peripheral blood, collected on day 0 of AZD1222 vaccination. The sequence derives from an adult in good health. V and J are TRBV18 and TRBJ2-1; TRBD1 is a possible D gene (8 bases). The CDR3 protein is CASSPLPGQDSGEQFF. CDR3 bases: TGTGCCAGCTCACCCCTCCCGGGACAGGATAGCGGGGAGCAGTTCTTC.